What follows are 19 T cell receptor beta chains derived from one specimen sequenced in a study of cytomegalovirus exposure and HLA in healthy donors. PCR involved 60 Vbeta and 13 Jbeta primers. Sequencing used immunoSEQ multiplex PCR; TCRdb keeps in-frame clones, though not all of them. The sample lists 95,000 to 100,000 clones, over 75% occurring once. Sequencing input: PBMCs. Every receptor here comes from a female donor in good health and CMV-seropositive.

V gene TRBV19 combines with J gene TRBJ2-7; 8 bases map to TRBD1. The CDR3 length is 15 residues. Germline-derived CDR1 and CDR2 are LNHDA and SQIVND (reference sequence). V lost 6 bases and J lost 0; bases outside the gene matches: 7. The CDR3 sequence: CASSSDRGSSYEQYF. The DNA for the CDR3 is TGTGCCAGTAGCTCCGACAGGGGAAGCTCCTACGAGCAGTACTTC.

CDR3 sequence reads: CATSRVGSWSGRRTYEQYF. CDR3 DNA sequence: TGTGCCACCAGCAGAGTTGGGAGCTGGAGCGGCCGCCGTACCTACGAGCAGTACTTC. V is TRBV15 and J is TRBJ2-7, with a tentative D call TRBD2 (5 bases). Trimming took off 1 base at V and 2 bases at J, with 24 bases between the two ends. This CDR3 comprises 19 residues. CDR1 is LNHNV and CDR2 is YYDKDF in the germline V gene (reference sequence).

The V and J genes are TRBV5-1 and TRBJ2-2; 10 bases map to TRBD1. CDR1 SGHRS and CDR2 YFSETQ come from the germline V gene. The CDR3 runs to 15 residues. V lost 4 bases to trimming and J lost 4 bases; unmatched junction nucleotides: 4. CDR3 amino acids: CASSPGTGATGELFF. CDR3 DNA: TGCGCCAGCAGCCCCGGGACAGGGGCCACCGGGGAGCTGTTTTTT. Together with reference TRBV5-1 and TRBJ2-2, the CDR3 gives the full variable domain: KAGVTQTPRYLIKTRGQQVTLSCSPISGHRSVSWYQQTPGQGLQFLFEYFSETQRNKGNFPGRFSGRQFSNSRSEMNVSTLELGDSALYLCASSPGTGATGELFFGEGSRLTVL.

V is TRBV6-1 and J is TRBJ2-7; D may be TRBD1 (6 bases). This CDR3 is built from 14 residues. Germline-derived CDR1 and CDR2 are MNHNS and SASEGT. V lost 5 bases and J lost 6, with 17 bases in between. The CDR3 bases are TGTGCCAGCAGTCGGTACAGGGAACAGGGCGAGCAGTACTTC. Translated: CASSRYREQGEQYF.

This chain uses TRBV2 with TRBJ1-3; D uncertain. The length of the CDR3 is 15 residues. Germline-derived CDR1 and CDR2 are SNHLY and FYNNEI. V shed 1 base and J shed 4 bases, with 11 bases lying between them. The chain's CDR3 is CASSEVREYGNTIYF. The CDR3 DNA is TGTGCCAGCAGTGAAGTGCGGGAGTACGGAAACACCATATATTTT.

The chain employs TRBV7-6 and TRBJ2-5, with a possible D match to TRBD2 (6 bases). Trimming took off 1 base at V and 5 bases at J, with 11 bases between the two ends. CDR3 length equals 14 residues. Per germline, CDR1 SGHVS and CDR2 FNYEAQ. CDR3 sequence (DNA): TGTGCCAGCAGCTTAGTTCCAGGGAGGGAGACCCAGTACTTC. Its protein product is CASSLVPGRETQYF.

The chain's CDR3 is CASSYGQGVGPQHF. The CDR3, as DNA: TGTGCCAGCAGTTACGGACAGGGTGTAGGGCCCCAGCATTTT. The gene calls are TRBV27 and TRBJ1-5, with 8 positions matching TRBD1. V was pared by 4 bases and J by 9 bases, with 8 bases of the junction left unmatched. The CDR3 spans 14 residues. Germline-derived CDR1 and CDR2 are MNHEY and SMNVEV (reference sequence).

The chain recombines TRBV9 with TRBJ1-2, with TRBD1 matching 7 bases. Germline V CDR1 and CDR2: SGDLS, YYNGEE. The CDR3 sequence is 15 residues long. V dropped 2 bases and J dropped 3; count of bases not matched to a gene: 7. CDR3 loop: CASSVDRVPHYGYTF. The CDR3, as DNA: TGTGCCAGCAGCGTTGACAGGGTACCGCACTATGGCTACACCTTC.

This chain joins TRBV13 and TRBJ1-1; D call uncertain. The CDR3 has 13 amino acids. The V end was cut by 2 bases, the J end by 1 base, with 5 bases between. Germline V lookup: CDR1 PRHDT, CDR2 FYEKMQ (reference sequence). The CDR3 sequence: CASSLRGNTEAFF. The CDR3 DNA reads as TGTGCCAGCAGCTTACGGGGGAACACTGAAGCTTTCTTT. The whole variable domain, filled in from reference TRBV13 and TRBJ1-1, reads AAGVIQSPRHLIKEKRETATLKCYPIPRHDTVYWYQQGPGQDPQFLISFYEKMQSDKGSIPDRFSAQQFSDYHSELNMSSLELGDSALYFCASSLRGNTEAFFGQGTRLTVV.

This clone was observed a few times. This chain uses TRBV9 with TRBJ1-5; D is perhaps TRBD1 (6 bases). The CDR3 extends over 13 amino acids. V lost 4 bases, J lost 9 bases, and 14 bases lay in between. Germline V CDR1 and CDR2: SGDLS, YYNGEE. CDR3 region: CASSRTGNGPQHF. Written as DNA, the CDR3 is TGTGCCAGCAGCCGTACAGGGAACGGGCCCCAGCATTTT. The complete variable domain, with remaining parts taken from reference TRBV9 and TRBJ1-5, reads DSGVTQTPKHLITATGQRVTLRCSPRSGDLSVYWYQQSLDQGLQFLIQYYNGEERAKGNILERFSAQQFPDLHSELNLSSLELGDSALYFCASSRTGNGPQHFGDGTRLSIL.

In its sample, this clone was seen a few times. The genes are TRBV9 and TRBJ2-1; 11 bases map to TRBD2. This CDR3 has 15 amino acids. Germline CDR1 SGDLS, CDR2 YYNGEE. After removal of 1 base from V and 8 bases from J, the junction contained 5 bases not matched to a gene. The CDR3 DNA sequence: TGTGCCAGCAGCGTACCCTTAGCGGGAGGGCATGAGCAGTTCTTC. Protein: CASSVPLAGGHEQFF.

As to this clone: One junction end does not reproduce the germline sequence, and a read error may be involved. The V and J genes are TRBV5-6 and TRBJ2-5; TRBD1 might be the D (5 bases). CDR1 is SGHDT and CDR2 is YYEEEE in the germline V gene. This CDR3 has 16 residues. The CDR3 here is CARSTGRVEYSGTQYF. The CDR3 DNA reads as TGTGCCCGCAGCACAGGACGTGTCGAGTATTCGGGGACCCAGTACTTC.

The V call is TRBV19, the J call TRBJ1-2, with a weak D call TRBD1 (6 bases). V was cut by 8 bases and J by 4 bases, with 20 bases left in between. Germline loops: CDR1 LNHDA, CDR2 SQIVND (reference sequence). The CDR3 consists of 15 residues. The DNA for the CDR3 is TGTGCCAGTGCAGAGGCGACAGGCATACTCTATGGCTACACCTTC. This translates into CASAEATGILYGYTF. Supplemented by reference TRBV19 and TRBJ1-2, the full variable domain reads DGGITQSPKYLFRKEGQNVTLSCEQNLNHDAMYWYRQDPGQGLRLIYYSQIVNDFQKGDIAEGYSVSREKKESFPLTVTSAQKNPTAFYLCASAEATGILYGYTFGSGTRLTVV.

The rearrangement uses TRBV5-1 and TRBJ1-1, with 7 bases lining up with TRBD1. The germline V gene encodes CDR1 SGHRS and CDR2 YFSETQ. The CDR3 is 14 residues long. With V trimmed by 2 bases and J by 3 bases, 4 bases remained unmatched. CDR3 DNA sequence: TGCGCCAGCAGCTTCAGGGGGTCGGACACTGAAGCTTTCTTT. Its translation: CASSFRGSDTEAFF. The variable domain in full, with the rest retrieved from reference TRBV5-1 and TRBJ1-1, is KAGVTQTPRYLIKTRGQQVTLSCSPISGHRSVSWYQQTPGQGLQFLFEYFSETQRNKGNFPGRFSGRQFSNSRSEMNVSTLELGDSALYLCASSFRGSDTEAFFGQGTRLTVV.

The chain carries TRBV19 and TRBJ2-3; 7 bases are shared with TRBD1. Trimming cost V 1 base and J 2 bases; bases outside gene matches: 6. Per the germline V gene, CDR1 is LNHDA and CDR2 is SQIVND (reference sequence). The CDR3 covers 16 residues. The CDR3, as DNA: TGTGCCAGTAGTATAGCCGGGGACAGACTCACAGATACGCAGTATTTT. Protein product: CASSIAGDRLTDTQYF.

The chain has TRBV6-4 and TRBJ1-2; D remains unclear. The germline V and J ends were trimmed by 4 bases and 2 bases, with 8 bases remaining between them. The length of the CDR3 is 13 residues. Per germline, CDR1 MRHNA and CDR2 SNTAGT. The CDR3 nucleotides read TGTGCCAGCAGTGGGAGTGGGAACTATGGCTACACCTTC. The encoded protein is CASSGSGNYGYTF.

The chain uses TRBV19 and TRBJ1-1, with D tentatively TRBD1 (6 bases). Germline V gene lookup returns CDR1 LNHDA and CDR2 SQIVND (reference sequence). Trimming stripped 6 bases from V and 7 bases from J, with 9 bases between. The CDR3 extends over 11 amino acids. This CDR3 reads CASRATGEAFF. In DNA, the CDR3 is TGTGCCAGTAGGGCGACAGGTGAAGCTTTCTTT.

The chain recombines TRBV28 with TRBJ2-1; 12 bases agree with TRBD2. The CDR3 spans 14 residues. After removal of 10 bases from V and 6 bases from J, the junction contained 7 bases not matched to a gene. Germline V gene data show CDR1 as MDHEN and CDR2 as SYDVKM. In DNA form, the CDR3 reads TGTGCCATTAGACTAGCGGGAGAGTTCAATGAGCAGTTCTTC. Protein product: CAIRLAGEFNEQFF.

This clone occurred a few times. The chain recombines TRBV1 with TRBJ1-5; the D segment call TRBD1 is taken from the table without a DNA check. TRBV1 is described as a pseudogene. There are 16 residues in the CDR3. As DNA, the CDR3 is TGCACCAGCAGCCAAGATCCCGGGACAGAGTATCAGCCCCAGCATTTT. This gives the protein CTSSQDPGTEYQPQHF.